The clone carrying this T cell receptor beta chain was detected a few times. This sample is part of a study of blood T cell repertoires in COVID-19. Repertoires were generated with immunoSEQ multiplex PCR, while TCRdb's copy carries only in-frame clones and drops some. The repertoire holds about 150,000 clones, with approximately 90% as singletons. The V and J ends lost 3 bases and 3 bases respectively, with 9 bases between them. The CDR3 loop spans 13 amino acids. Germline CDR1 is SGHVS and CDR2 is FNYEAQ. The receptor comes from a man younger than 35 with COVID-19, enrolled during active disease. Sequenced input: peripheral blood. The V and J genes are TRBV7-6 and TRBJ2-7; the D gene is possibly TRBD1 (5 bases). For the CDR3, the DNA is TGTGCCAGCAGCTTCAGGGAAAACTACGAGCAGTACTTC. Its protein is CASSFRENYEQYF.